The entry below describes one T cell receptor beta chain. Losses at the gene ends were 4 bases for V and 5 bases for J; bases not matched to a gene: 11. The germline V gene has CDR1 LNHDA and CDR2 SQIVND (reference sequence). The CDR3 length is 16 residues. The sample comes from a study of blood T cell repertoires in COVID-19. Study-level information: Some COVID-19 samples were acute and others convalescent; all came from the United States, Italy and Spain. Sources were T cells, B-cell-depleted T cells, or PBMCs; the material itself was cDNA or gDNA.

The protocol was immunoSEQ multiplex PCR, while the TCRdb copy is restricted to in-frame clones and leaves out a portion. The repertoire has fewer than 350,000 clones, roughly nine tenths of them found once; the top ten carry about 12%. The TCR comes from a woman in her thirties with COVID-19, enrolled during active disease. V and J are TRBV19 and TRBJ2-3, with 8 bases matching TRBD2. Sample: peripheral blood. The CDR3 spells CASSSQAGGARDTQYF. CDR3 DNA: TGTGCCAGTAGTAGCCAAGCCGGGGGGGCGCGAGATACGCAGTATTTT. The entire variable domain, with the rest obtained from reference TRBV19 and TRBJ2-3, is as follows: DGGITQSPKYLFRKEGQNVTLSCEQNLNHDAMYWYRQDPGQGLRLIYYSQIVNDFQKGDIAEGYSVSREKKESFPLTVTSAQKNPTAFYLCASSSQAGGARDTQYFGPGTRLTVL.